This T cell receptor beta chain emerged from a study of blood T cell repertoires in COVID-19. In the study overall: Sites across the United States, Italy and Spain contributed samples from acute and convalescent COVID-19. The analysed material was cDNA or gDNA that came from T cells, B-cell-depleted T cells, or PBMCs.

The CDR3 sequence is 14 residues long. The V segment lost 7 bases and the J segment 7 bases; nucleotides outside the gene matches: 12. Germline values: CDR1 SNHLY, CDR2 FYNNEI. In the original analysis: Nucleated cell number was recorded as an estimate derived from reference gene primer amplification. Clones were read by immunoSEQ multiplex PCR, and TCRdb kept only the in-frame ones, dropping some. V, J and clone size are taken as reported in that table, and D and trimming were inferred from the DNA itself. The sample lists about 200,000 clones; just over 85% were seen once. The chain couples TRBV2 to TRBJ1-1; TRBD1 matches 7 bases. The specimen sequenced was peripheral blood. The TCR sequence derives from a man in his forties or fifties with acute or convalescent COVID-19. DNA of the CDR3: TGTGCCAGCACCTTGACAGGGACCCTTGGTGAAGCTTTCTTT. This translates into CASTLTGTLGEAFF.